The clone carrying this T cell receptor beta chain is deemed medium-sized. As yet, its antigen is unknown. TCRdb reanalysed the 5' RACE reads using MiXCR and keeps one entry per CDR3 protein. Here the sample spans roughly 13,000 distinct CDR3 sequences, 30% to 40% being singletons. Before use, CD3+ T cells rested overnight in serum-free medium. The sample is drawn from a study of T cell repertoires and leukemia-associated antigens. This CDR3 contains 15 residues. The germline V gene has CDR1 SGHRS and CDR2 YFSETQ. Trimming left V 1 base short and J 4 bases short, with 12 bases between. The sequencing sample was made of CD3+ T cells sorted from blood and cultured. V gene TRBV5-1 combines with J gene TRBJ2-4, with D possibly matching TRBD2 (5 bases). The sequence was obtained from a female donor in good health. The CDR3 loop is CASSLLMGDKNIQYF. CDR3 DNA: TGCGCCAGCAGCTTGTTGATGGGAGATAAAAACATTCAGTACTTC.